A single sample is the source of the 17 T cell receptor beta chains below, sequenced in a study of T cells after yellow fever vaccination. TCRdb processed the 5' RACE reads anew with MiXCR; each CDR3 protein has one entry. Among hundreds of thousands of distinct CDR3 sequences listed, approximately 13% were seen once. Sequenced material: PBMCs, taken on the day of the yellow fever booster vaccination. Source of these receptors: a man aged 30 to 45 who received the YFV17D yellow fever vaccine.

This chain connects TRBV12-3 or TRBV12-4 to TRBJ2-5, with a possible D match to TRBD2 (6 bases). The CDR3 length is 14 residues. The V end lost 7 bases, the J end lost 1 base, and 13 bases lay between the germline ends. The DNA for the CDR3 is TGTGCCAGCACCTACGGGGGACCCCAAGAGACCCAGTACTTC. It is translated as CASTYGGPQETQYF.

This clonotype has a handful of counts. This chain connects TRBV7-2 to TRBJ2-5; the D gene could be TRBD1 or TRBD2 (6 bases each). Deletions cut 7 bases from V and 4 bases from J, with 13 bases between. In germline, CDR1 is SGHTA, CDR2 FQGNSA. The CDR3 length is 13 residues. DNA of the CDR3: TGTGCCAGCACACCGGGGGCGCGAGAGACCCAGTACTTC. Translating gives CASTPGARETQYF.

This chain uses TRBV21-1 with TRBJ1-6. TRBV21-1 is a documented pseudogene. The CDR3 runs 14 residues. The CDR3 protein is CASGSYGSDSPLHF. The CDR3, as DNA: TGTGCCAGCGGCTCATACGGGTCTGACTCACCCCTCCACTTT.

The chain uses TRBV5-1 and TRBJ1-3; D possibly corresponds to TRBD1 (6 bases). Germline loops: CDR1 SGHRS, CDR2 YFSETQ. This CDR3 is 19 amino acids long. Trimming took 1 base from V and 0 from J, leaving 20 bases between them. DNA of the CDR3: TGCGCCAGCAGCTTGTACTACAGCAGTCCACAGGGCTCTGGAAACACCATATATTTT. It yields the protein CASSLYYSSPQGSGNTIYF.

This clonotype was counted between two and nine times. J is TRBJ2-3 and V is TRBV6-1, with D tentatively TRBD2 (6 bases). With 6 bases removed from V and 3 bases from J, the gap between germline ends came to 22 bases. CDR1 is MNHNS, CDR2 SASEGT, per germline. This CDR3 contains 17 residues. CDR3 nucleotides: TGTGCCAGCAGCCAGACTAGAAGCGGGCCCGGGACAGATACGCAGTATTTT. Translation gives CASSQTRSGPGTDTQYF.

This rearrangement joins TRBV6-1 to TRBJ1-4, with D unclear. V lost 10 bases to trimming and J lost 0 bases, with 9 bases between them. The CDR3 covers 13 residues. Looked up from germline, CDR1 is MNHNS and CDR2 is SASEGT. CDR3 protein: CATTLATNEKLFF. In DNA, the CDR3 is TGTGCCACCACGCTTGCAACTAATGAAAAACTGTTTTTT.

The chain is built from TRBV5-4 and TRBJ2-2; the D gene is possibly TRBD1 (5 bases). The V gene lost 6 bases and the J gene lost 5 bases, with 11 bases spanning the gap. The CDR3 is 13 amino acids. Germline V gives CDR1 SGHNT, CDR2 YYREEE (reference sequence). For the CDR3, the DNA is TGTGCCAGCAACTCAGGGCAAACCGGGGAGCTGTTTTTT. Encoded protein: CASNSGQTGELFF.

This clonotype appeared a few times. This rearrangement joins TRBV11-2 to TRBJ2-7; D gene ambiguous. Germline lookup yields CDR1 SGHAT and CDR2 FQNNGV. V gave up 0 bases and J gave up 0 bases, with 6 bases separating them. This CDR3 region has 14 residues. The CDR3 region is CASSLEGNSYEQYF. In DNA form, the CDR3 reads TGTGCCAGCAGCTTAGAGGGTAACTCCTACGAGCAGTACTTC.

This clonotype was observed a few times. The chain joins TRBV6-2 or TRBV6-3 to TRBJ1-2, with 8 bases matching TRBD1. CDR3 size: 16 residues. Germline V gene data show CDR1 as MNHEY and CDR2 as SVGEGT. V shed 4 bases, J shed 1 base, and the junction held 8 bases outside the gene matches. CDR3 coding DNA: TGTGCCAGCAGTTGGGACAGGCCAACGAATAACTATGGCTACACCTTC. Protein: CASSWDRPTNNYGYTF.

The J gene is TRBJ2-2, the V gene TRBV27; 9 nucleotides agree with TRBD1. This CDR3 is 15 amino acids long. Germline CDR1 MNHEY, CDR2 SMNVEV (reference sequence). Trimming removed 7 bases from V and 10 bases from J; junction bases left unmatched: 13. Written as DNA, the CDR3 is TGTGCCAGCATCCCGCCGGGACAGGGCTTCGCGGAGCTGTTTTTT. Translated, it gives CASIPPGQGFAELFF.

The sample holds a few counts of this clonotype. The junction does not match germline at one end; this may be a read error. V usage is TRBV12-3 or TRBV12-4 and J usage is TRBJ1-1, with D possibly matching TRBD1 (6 bases). The length of the CDR3 is 14 residues. CDR3 bases: TGTGCCAGCAAGCCGGGACATATGAACACTGAAGCCTTCTTT. Protein: CASKPGHMNTEAFF.

This clonotype was counted many times. The genes are TRBV29-1 and TRBJ2-1, with D possibly called TRBD1 or TRBD2 (6 bases each). V was clipped by 7 bases and J by 2 bases, with 12 bases between them. Looked up from germline, CDR1 is SQVTM and CDR2 is ANQGSEA. This CDR3 spans 13 amino acids. Here the CDR3 reads CSAEGTPYNEQFF. CDR3 bases: TGCAGCGCGGAGGGGACACCCTACAATGAGCAGTTCTTC.

This chain uses TRBV2 with TRBJ2-3; possibly TRBD2 for D (6 bases). This CDR3 comprises 15 residues. Trimming took 0 bases from V and 1 from J, leaving 8 bases between them. Germline lookup yields CDR1 SNHLY and CDR2 FYNNEI. The CDR3 spells CASSEARGGTDTQYF. For the CDR3, the DNA is TGTGCCAGCAGTGAAGCGCGCGGGGGCACAGATACGCAGTATTTT.

V usage is TRBV7-6 and J usage is TRBJ1-1, with D perhaps TRBD1 (5 bases). Trimming shortened V by 6 bases and J by 6 bases, and 17 bases separated the two germline ends. The CDR3 totals 14 residues. Germline V CDR1 and CDR2: SGHVS, FNYEAQ. The CDR3 bases are TGTGCCAGCAGACCTGACCAGGGCGTGGCTGAAGCTTTCTTT. Its translation: CASRPDQGVAEAFF.

This clonotype occurred a few times. V and J are TRBV7-9 and TRBJ2-2, with D perhaps being TRBD1 or TRBD2 (5 bases each). V was trimmed by 5 bases and J by 4 bases, leaving 20 bases between them. The CDR3 has 17 residues. Germline values: CDR1 SEHNR, CDR2 FQNEAQ (reference sequence). The DNA of the CDR3 is TGTGCCAGCAGCAAACGGGGTCGGACAACCGCCACCGGGGAGCTGTTTTTT. The encoded protein is CASSKRGRTTATGELFF.

The chain uses TRBV12-3 or TRBV12-4 and TRBJ2-7; D gene ambiguous. This CDR3 is built from 15 residues. V was clipped by 5 bases and J by 5 bases, with 19 bases between them. CDR3 nucleotide sequence: TGTGCCAGCAGTATCCGCCCCCAAGAACGCAACGAGCAGTACTTC. This gives the protein CASSIRPQERNEQYF.

The chain employs TRBV12-3 or TRBV12-4 and TRBJ2-3; D is unresolved. This CDR3 is 14 amino acids long. Trimming removed 3 bases at V and 0 bases at J, with 7 bases between. The CDR3 region is CASSFKWSTDTQYF. The CDR3 nucleotides are TGTGCCAGCAGTTTTAAGTGGAGCACAGATACGCAGTATTTT.